A single TCR beta chain is shown here with its context. Its antigen remains unidentified. This sample was included in a study of T cell responses to AZD1222 COVID-19 vaccine. Overall study results and limits: CD4 TCRs linked to vaccination spanned spike, dominating at 160-218 and 743-854.

Second-dose schedules of about 4 or about 12 weeks were combined. Sequenced by immunoSEQ multiplex PCR; TCRdb stores in-frame clones only, minus some. The table shows some 98,000 clones, with roughly 80% occurring only once. Germline CDR1 reads MDHEN; CDR2 reads SYDVKM. V was shortened by 6 bases and J by 3 bases, with 6 bases between the two germline ends. The CDR3 contains 11 residues. The sequence was collected from an adult who received the AZD1222 COVID-19 vaccine. Specimen: peripheral blood, collected 28 days after the second AZD1222 dose. J is TRBJ2-7 and V is TRBV28; D gene ambiguous. The CDR3 loop is CASSLNYEQYF. The CDR3 DNA follows: TGTGCCAGCAGCCTCAACTACGAGCAGTACTTC.